This T cell receptor beta chain is from a study of T cell changes during pregnancy in multiple sclerosis. This clone appeared a single time. The table came from immunoSEQ multiplex PCR; TCRdb's copy has only in-frame clones and leaves some out. The table shows under 70,000 clones, with approximately 92% occurring only once. This specimen consisted of peripheral blood, obtained in the third trimester of pregnancy. The TCR comes from a female donor in good health, enrolled as a control in a pregnancy study.

The CDR3 here is CATRKGGATDEQFF. For the CDR3, the DNA is TGTGCCACTAGAAAGGGGGGGGCGACTGATGAGCAGTTCTTC. This rearrangement joins TRBV4-2 to TRBJ2-1; TRBD2 is a possible D gene (7 bases). There are 14 residues in the CDR3. V lost 10 bases and J lost 8, with 21 bases in between. CDR1 LGHNA and CDR2 YNFKEQ come from the germline V gene.